This T cell receptor beta chain was obtained from a study of technical replicates of blood from several donors (dated by TCRdb to 2017 to 2019). Per the germline V gene, LGHNA is the CDR1 and YNFKEQ is the CDR2. Trimming accounts for 2 bases at V and 2 bases at J, while the number of junction bases matched to no gene is 3. The CDR3 holds 14 amino acids from the cysteine to the phenylalanine. Only the CDR3 DNA stays, 42 bases, in frame from base 1. As regards this clone: Its antigen target is currently unknown. Per-base quality was not reported, and no clone a single base away is much larger than it.

Library creation used the immunoSEQ multiplex PCR assay. This is the immuneACCESS table as TCRdb keeps it, with only in-frame sequences that have V and J called. A part of the clones is gone; compared with another copy, unresolved V genes explain less than half, and the rest is unexplained. The sample data list 75,000 to 100,000 clones, and 95% of these were observed just once. Of the sample, over 0.25% is held by the ten largest clones. Sequences were obtained from T cells isolated from PBMCs. The chain is encoded by TRBV4-2 joined to TRBJ2-7, with 7 middle bases fitting TRBD1. This clonotype was obtained from a human donor in good health. The encoded CDR3 is CASSQRQGAYEQYF. Here is the DNA: TGTGCCAGCAGCCAACGACAGGGCGCCTACGAGCAGTACTTC.